This T cell receptor beta chain was retrieved from a study of T cells in Graves' hyperthyroidism and ophthalmopathy. Per the germline V gene, CDR1 is DFQATT and CDR2 is SNEGSKA (reference sequence). Trimming cost V 5 bases and J 8 bases; bases outside gene matches: 4. The CDR3 sequence is 11 residues long. The source material, RNA transcripts, was used to amplify TCR beta CDR3 regions. With the HTBI primer set, the TCR CDR3 went through a first round of RT-PCR. Using its own MiXCR run on the multiplex PCR reads, TCRdb lists one record per CDR3 protein. Altogether just under 750,000 distinct CDR3 sequences are present, about a third being singletons, with the ten largest covering roughly 30%.

The TCR originated in a woman in her thirties or forties with Graves' hyperthyroidism. Sequencing input: blood. The V and J genes are TRBV20-1 and TRBJ1-2; 8 nucleotides align to TRBD1. The CDR3 region is CSAPDRVGYTF. In nucleotides, the CDR3 is TGCAGTGCTCCGGACAGGGTGGGCTACACCTTC.